These 18 T cell receptor beta chains originate from one sample sequenced in a study of shared clonotypes between healthy human individuals. CD8 cells classed as naive were CD45RO-negative and positively selected for CCR7, excluding terminally differentiated effector memory CD45RA+ cells. Data came from immunoSEQ multiplex PCR; TCRdb stores just in-frame clones and leaves some out. The sample holds approximately 1.9 million clones; roughly 93% are singletons and the top ten take under 2%. The sequencing input was naive CD8+ T cells from PBMCs. The receptors stem from a man between 18 and 29 years old in good health. Some clones in this sample may be carry-over from other donors' samples.

This clone has a single count. This chain uses TRBV7-2 with TRBJ2-7, with TRBD1 matching 10 bases. Trimming removed 5 bases from V and 2 bases from J; junction bases left unmatched: 6. This CDR3 region has 15 residues. Germline values: CDR1 SGHTA, CDR2 FQGNSA. The CDR3 is CASSQGQGPTYEQYF. In DNA form, the CDR3 reads TGTGCCAGCAGCCAGGGACAGGGGCCCACCTACGAGCAGTACTTC.

The chain recombines TRBV2 with TRBJ2-7; 8 nucleotides agree with TRBD1. Germline V gene data show CDR1 as SNHLY and CDR2 as FYNNEI. V gave up 8 bases and J gave up 2 bases; unmatched junction bases: 8. The CDR3 totals 14 residues. In DNA form, the CDR3 reads TGTGCCAGCGACAGGGGAAGTAGAACCTACGAGCAGTACTTC. The encoded protein is CASDRGSRTYEQYF.

This chain connects TRBV27 to TRBJ1-1; the D is unclear. V lost 0 bases to trimming and J lost 7 bases, with 9 bases between them. Germline V gene lookup returns CDR1 MNHEY and CDR2 SMNVEV (reference sequence). The CDR3 totals 13 residues. CDR3 coding DNA: TGTGCCAGCAGTTTATCGGTTGGATATGAAGCTTTCTTT. It translates to CASSLSVGYEAFF.

This rearrangement joins TRBV4-3 to TRBJ2-3; D is uncertain. The CDR3 loop spans 13 amino acids. Germline CDR1 reads LGHNA; CDR2 reads YSLEER. V was clipped by 0 bases and J by 5 bases, with 6 bases between them. The CDR3 spells CASSQDGVDTQYF. The CDR3 coding sequence is TGCGCCAGCAGCCAAGATGGGGTAGATACGCAGTATTTT.

This chain connects TRBV15 to TRBJ1-1, with D hard to call. The CDR3 runs to 16 residues. The ends were cut back, 0 bases at V and 1 base at J, with 12 bases in the middle. Germline V gene sequence: CDR1 LNHNV, CDR2 YYDKDF (reference sequence). CDR3 sequence: CATSRDREGKNTEAFF. As DNA, the CDR3 is TGTGCCACCAGCAGAGATCGGGAGGGCAAGAACACTGAAGCTTTCTTT.

This chain joins TRBV25-1 and TRBJ1-4, with D perhaps TRBD1 (5 bases). CDR3 length: 16 residues. Looked up from germline, CDR1 is MGHDK and CDR2 is SYGVNS. With 1 base removed from V and 2 bases from J, the gap between germline ends came to 11 bases. CDR3 DNA: TGTGCCAGCAGTGAATGGGGAGACAGCACTAATGAAAAACTGTTTTTT. The encoded protein is CASSEWGDSTNEKLFF.

This chain uses TRBV29-1 with TRBJ2-3; 11 bases fit TRBD1. Germline V gene sequence: CDR1 SQVTM, CDR2 ANQGSEA. Trimming removed 0 bases from V and 4 bases from J; junction bases left unmatched: 3. CDR3 length: 15 residues. The CDR3 nucleotides are TGCAGCGTTGAAGATCAGGGACAGGGGGCAGATACGCAGTATTTT. It is translated as CSVEDQGQGADTQYF.

About this clone itself: This CDR3 is also generated by other DNA sequences in the sample. The V gene is TRBV9, the J gene TRBJ2-1; no firm D call. Germline V gene lookup returns CDR1 SGDLS and CDR2 YYNGEE. CDR3 length equals 13 residues. The V end was cut by 1 base, the J end by 4 bases, with 6 bases between. The CDR3 spells CASSVSGYNEQFF. CDR3 DNA: TGTGCCAGCAGCGTAAGTGGGTACAATGAGCAGTTCTTC.

In the case of this clone: The sample holds other DNA sequences that translate to the same CDR3. This chain uses TRBV19 with TRBJ2-3; 10 nucleotides agree with TRBD2. With V trimmed by 5 bases and J by 0 bases, 5 bases remained unmatched. CDR1 is LNHDA, CDR2 SQIVND, per germline (reference sequence). The CDR3 totals 16 residues. CDR3 sequence reads: CASSVPGLASTDTQYF. The DNA of the CDR3 is TGTGCCAGTAGTGTCCCGGGACTAGCGAGCACAGATACGCAGTATTTT.

The J gene is TRBJ2-5, the V gene TRBV28; 7 nucleotides agree with TRBD1. This CDR3 spans 14 amino acids. Trimming removed 5 bases from V and 2 bases from J; junction bases left unmatched: 5. Germline-derived CDR1 and CDR2 are MDHEN and SYDVKM. The CDR3 bases are TGTGCCAGCAGTCTCCCGACAGGGCAAGAGACCCAGTACTTC. Amino acids: CASSLPTGQETQYF.

The sample holds a few counts of this clone. The chain has TRBV30 and TRBJ1-1; D call uncertain. Germline V lookup: CDR1 GTSNPN, CDR2 SVGIG (reference sequence). The CDR3 has 13 amino acids. The V and J ends lost 4 bases and 5 bases respectively, with 14 bases between them. The CDR3 DNA reads TGTGCCTGGACCATGGATTTGAGGACTGAAGCTTTCTTT. Translation: CAWTMDLRTEAFF.

Only one count was recorded for this clone. The genes are TRBV7-2 and TRBJ1-2, with 7 positions matching TRBD1. From germline, CDR1 is SGHTA and CDR2 FQGNSA. The length of the CDR3 is 18 residues. With 2 bases clipped from V and 2 bases from J, the junction kept 14 bases outside the gene matches. CDR3 bases: TGTGCCAGCAGCTTAAGTTTAGGGGGCGACGGACGGAACTATGGCTACACCTTC. Its protein is CASSLSLGGDGRNYGYTF. Full variable domain (remainder filled in from reference TRBV7-2 and TRBJ1-2): GAGVSQSPSNKVTEKGKDVELRCDPISGHTALYWYRQSLGQGLEFLIYFQGNSAPDKSGLPSDRFSAERTGGSVSTLTIQRTQQEDSAVYLCASSLSLGGDGRNYGYTFGSGTRLTVV.

This clone was seen only once. The rearrangement uses TRBV27 and TRBJ2-7; D may match TRBD1 or TRBD2 (7 bases each). V lost 5 bases and J lost 2, with 13 bases in between. CDR1 and CDR2 from the germline V gene are MNHEY and SMNVEV (reference sequence). This CDR3 is 14 amino acids long. CDR3 loop: CASSPGGGPYEQYF. The CDR3 nucleotides are TGTGCCAGCAGTCCAGGGGGGGGTCCCTACGAGCAGTACTTC.

The V call is TRBV29-1, the J call TRBJ2-2; possible D gene TRBD2, 5 bases. Trimming stripped 7 bases from V and 0 bases from J, with 21 bases between. The CDR3 has 17 amino acids. The germline gives CDR1 SQVTM, CDR2 ANQGSEA. The CDR3: CSASGLVVSTNTGELFF. The CDR3 DNA sequence: TGCAGCGCCTCGGGGTTGGTTGTTTCAACGAACACCGGGGAGCTGTTTTTT.

This chain connects TRBV7-8 to TRBJ2-1, with TRBD2 matching over 10 bases. The CDR3 spans 18 residues. CDR1 is SGHVS and CDR2 is FQNEAQ in the germline V gene. The V segment lost 4 bases and the J segment 8 bases; nucleotides outside the gene matches: 17. DNA for the CDR3: TGTGCCAGCAGCTCTGACCCGAGGGAGCGGGAGGGCTCCGATGAGCAGTTCTTC. Translated, it gives CASSSDPREREGSDEQFF.

The rearrangement joins TRBV4-1 to TRBJ2-3; 12 bases line up with TRBD2. From germline, CDR1 is MGHRA and CDR2 YSYEKL. The CDR3 is 16 residues long. The junction had 6 bases not matched to a gene; V was cut back by 4 bases and J by 4 bases. CDR3 region: CASSPGLAGSADTQYF. In DNA form, the CDR3 reads TGCGCCAGCAGCCCCGGACTAGCGGGAAGCGCAGATACGCAGTATTTT.

The rearrangement joins TRBV28 to TRBJ2-5; D is undetermined. This CDR3 has 13 amino acids. V shed 5 bases and J shed 5 bases, with 12 bases lying between them. The germline gives CDR1 MDHEN, CDR2 SYDVKM. As DNA, the CDR3 is TGTGCCAGCAGTCTCACCCCCGTGGAGACCCAGTACTTC. As protein: CASSLTPVETQYF.

V gene TRBV2 combines with J gene TRBJ2-7, with 7 nucleotides matching TRBD2. The CDR3 has 13 residues. Germline V gene data show CDR1 as SNHLY and CDR2 as FYNNEI. The junction had 4 bases not matched to a gene; V was cut back by 8 bases and J by 0 bases. The CDR3 coding sequence is TGTGCCAGCGGGGGACTAAACTCCTACGAGCAGTACTTC. It codes for CASGGLNSYEQYF.